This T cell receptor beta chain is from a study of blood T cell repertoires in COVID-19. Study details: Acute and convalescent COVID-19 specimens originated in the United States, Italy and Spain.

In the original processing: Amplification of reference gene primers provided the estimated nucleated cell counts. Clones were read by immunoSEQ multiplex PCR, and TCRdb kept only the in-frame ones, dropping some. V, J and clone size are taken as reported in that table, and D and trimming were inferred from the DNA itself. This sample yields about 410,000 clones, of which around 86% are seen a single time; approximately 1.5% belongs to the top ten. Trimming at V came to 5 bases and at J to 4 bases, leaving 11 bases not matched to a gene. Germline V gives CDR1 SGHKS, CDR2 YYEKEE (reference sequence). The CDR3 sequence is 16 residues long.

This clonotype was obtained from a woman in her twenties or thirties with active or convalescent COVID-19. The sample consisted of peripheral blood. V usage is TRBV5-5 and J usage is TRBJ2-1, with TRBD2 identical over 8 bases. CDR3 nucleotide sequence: TGTGCCAGCAGTGTGTCGGGGGGGCCGGATTACAATGAGCAGTTCTTC. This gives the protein CASSVSGGPDYNEQFF.